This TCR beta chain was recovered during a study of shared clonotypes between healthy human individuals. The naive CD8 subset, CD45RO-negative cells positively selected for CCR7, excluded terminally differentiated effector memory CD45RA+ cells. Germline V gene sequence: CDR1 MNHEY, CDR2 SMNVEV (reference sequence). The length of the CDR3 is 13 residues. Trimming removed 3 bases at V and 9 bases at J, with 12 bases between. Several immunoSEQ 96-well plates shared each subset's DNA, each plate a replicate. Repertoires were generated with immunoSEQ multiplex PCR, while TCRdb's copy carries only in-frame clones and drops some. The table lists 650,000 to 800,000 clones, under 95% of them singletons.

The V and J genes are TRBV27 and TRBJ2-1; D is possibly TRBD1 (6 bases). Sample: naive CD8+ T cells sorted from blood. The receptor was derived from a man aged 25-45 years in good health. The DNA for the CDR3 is TGTGCCAGCAGTTTTAACAGGGCGGGTGAGCAGTTCTTC. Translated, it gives CASSFNRAGEQFF.